These 30 T cell receptor beta chains were all obtained from the same sample, sequenced in a study of radiotherapy plus CTLA-4 blockade in lung cancer. Method: immunoSEQ multiplex PCR; TCRdb's copy keeps in-frame clones and lacks some. The data contain 50,000 to 65,000 clones, about 80% of them seen just once; the ten biggest clones take up less than 4%. Here the sequenced sample was peripheral blood, taken from a patient treated with radiotherapy plus ipilimumab. The receptors derive from a human donor with non-small cell lung cancer who had a partial response to radiotherapy plus ipilimumab.

The CDR3 DNA sequence: TGCGCCAGCAGCCCCCCAGAATCCGGGTCTAAAGAGACCCAGTACTTC. Translating gives CASSPPESGSKETQYF. The J gene is TRBJ2-5, the V gene TRBV5-1; no firm D call. CDR1 is SGHRS and CDR2 is YFSETQ in the germline V gene. Deletions cut 4 bases from V and 3 bases from J, with 19 bases between. The CDR3 consists of 16 residues.

The gene calls are TRBV27 and TRBJ2-3; D is unclear. The V gene's germline CDR1 is MNHEY and CDR2 SMNVEV (reference sequence). There are 13 residues in the CDR3. With 3 bases removed from V and 1 base from J, the gap between germline ends came to 5 bases. The CDR3 region has the DNA TGTGCCAGCAGTTTTCTAGGCACAGATACGCAGTATTTT. Amino acids: CASSFLGTDTQYF.

The chain combines TRBV5-4 with TRBJ1-1; perhaps TRBD1 as D (5 bases). Germline CDR1 SGHNT, CDR2 YYREEE (reference sequence). The CDR3 contains 15 residues. V was cut by 4 bases and J by 5 bases, with 18 bases left in between. The CDR3 spells CASSPVQGLRTEAFF. In nucleotides, the CDR3 is TGTGCCAGCAGCCCGGTCCAGGGTCTAAGAACTGAAGCTTTCTTT.

The chain joins TRBV5-6 to TRBJ2-1, with a tentative D call TRBD1 (6 bases). V was cut by 4 bases and J by 7 bases, with 18 bases left in between. The germline V gene encodes CDR1 SGHDT and CDR2 YYEEEE. The CDR3 has 15 amino acids. CDR3 sequence: CASSGELGGRNEQFF. The CDR3 DNA sequence: TGTGCCAGCAGCGGCGAACTAGGGGGTCGGAATGAGCAGTTCTTC.

The V call is TRBV5-1, the J call TRBJ1-3; 8 bases line up with TRBD1. The CDR3 is 16 amino acids. The V gene end was trimmed by 3 bases and the J gene end by 2 bases; junction bases not matched to a gene: 7. Germline V CDR1 and CDR2: SGHRS, YFSETQ. For the CDR3, the DNA is TGCGCCAGCAGCTCCGGGACGGGACAGGCTGGAAACACCATATATTTT. It yields the protein CASSSGTGQAGNTIYF. Drawing the rest from reference TRBV5-1 and TRBJ1-3, the complete variable domain is KAGVTQTPRYLIKTRGQQVTLSCSPISGHRSVSWYQQTPGQGLQFLFEYFSETQRNKGNFPGRFSGRQFSNSRSEMNVSTLELGDSALYLCASSSGTGQAGNTIYFGEGSWLTVV.

This sequence joins TRBV27 and TRBJ2-3, with 8 bases fitting TRBD2. The CDR3 is 16 amino acids. The J segment lost 1 base and the V segment lost 6 bases, leaving 9 bases of the junction unmatched. CDR1 is MNHEY, CDR2 SMNVEV, per germline (reference sequence). CDR3 coding DNA: TGTGCCAGCAGCCTCAATCCGCGGGGGGGCACAGATACGCAGTATTTT. Amino acid sequence: CASSLNPRGGTDTQYF.

V usage is TRBV29-1 and J usage is TRBJ2-7; 8 bases are a match to TRBD1. Trimming cost V 5 bases and J 5 bases; bases outside gene matches: 5. This CDR3 region has 12 residues. The germline gives CDR1 SQVTM, CDR2 ANQGSEA. The chain's CDR3 is CSVTGGEHEQYF. The CDR3 nucleotides are TGCAGCGTTACAGGGGGTGAGCACGAGCAGTACTTC.

The rearrangement uses TRBV29-1 and TRBJ2-7; TRBD1 matches at 7 bases. The CDR3 loop spans 12 amino acids. Germline values: CDR1 SQVTM, CDR2 ANQGSEA. Losses at the gene ends were 7 bases for V and 5 bases for J; bases not matched to a gene: 8. The chain's CDR3 is CSGTTGRHEQYF. The DNA for the CDR3 is TGCAGCGGAACGACAGGGCGGCACGAGCAGTACTTC.

The V and J genes are TRBV27 and TRBJ2-2; 7 bases line up with TRBD1. The junction had 10 bases not matched to a gene; V was cut back by 6 bases and J by 15 bases. The germline gives CDR1 MNHEY, CDR2 SMNVEV (reference sequence). This CDR3 spans 12 amino acids. CDR3 DNA sequence: TGTGCCAGCAGCCGCCCGACAGGGAAGTTGTTTTTT. It is translated as CASSRPTGKLFF.

This sequence joins TRBV27 and TRBJ2-1; D might be TRBD2 (5 bases). Per the germline V gene, CDR1 is MNHEY and CDR2 is SMNVEV (reference sequence). CDR3 length equals 14 residues. The V and J ends lost 5 bases and 0 bases respectively, with 8 bases between them. CDR3 protein: CASSGGSSYNEQFF. The CDR3 DNA reads as TGTGCCAGCAGTGGTGGGAGCTCCTACAATGAGCAGTTCTTC.

J is TRBJ2-2 and V is TRBV7-2; the match to TRBD1 covers 8 bases. The CDR3 consists of 17 residues. Germline CDR1 SGHTA, CDR2 FQGNSA. V dropped 5 bases and J dropped 5; count of bases not matched to a gene: 13. Here the CDR3 DNA reads TGTGCCAGCAGCCCTCAAACCGGGACAGGTCTAACCGGGGAGCTGTTTTTT. Its protein product is CASSPQTGTGLTGELFF.

V usage is TRBV10-3 and J usage is TRBJ2-3, with TRBD2 matching 8 bases. This CDR3 has 16 residues. CDR1 ENHRY and CDR2 SYGVKD come from the germline V gene. V gave up 3 bases and J gave up 3 bases; unmatched junction bases: 8. The CDR3 loop is CAISDSAGGLTDTQYF. The CDR3 region has the DNA TGTGCCATCAGTGACTCGGCGGGGGGACTGACAGATACGCAGTATTTT.

The genes are TRBV19 and TRBJ2-6, with 9 bases aligning to TRBD1. Germline CDR1 reads LNHDA; CDR2 reads SQIVND (reference sequence). Losses at the gene ends were 6 bases for V and 2 bases for J; bases not matched to a gene: 17. The CDR3 extends over 20 amino acids. CDR3 amino acids: CASSPSSPGTGRPGANVLTF. CDR3 DNA sequence: TGTGCCAGTAGCCCAAGCAGCCCCGGGACAGGGCGTCCTGGGGCCAACGTCCTGACTTTC.

The chain uses TRBV19 and TRBJ2-1; 9 nucleotides match TRBD1. V lost 7 bases, J lost 9 bases, and 13 bases stayed unmatched. This CDR3 contains 15 residues. In germline, CDR1 is LNHDA, CDR2 SQIVND (reference sequence). The CDR3 is CASTHGGTGPGEQFF. CDR3 nucleotide sequence: TGTGCCAGTACCCACGGGGGGACAGGGCCAGGTGAGCAGTTCTTC. The whole variable domain, filled in from reference TRBV19 and TRBJ2-1, reads DGGITQSPKYLFRKEGQNVTLSCEQNLNHDAMYWYRQDPGQGLRLIYYSQIVNDFQKGDIAEGYSVSREKKESFPLTVTSAQKNPTAFYLCASTHGGTGPGEQFFGPGTRLTVL.

The chain has TRBV9 and TRBJ1-1, with 7 bases lining up with TRBD1. Germline lookup yields CDR1 SGDLS and CDR2 YYNGEE. Trimming at V came to 0 bases and at J to 0 bases, leaving 8 bases not matched to a gene. The CDR3 length is 17 residues. The CDR3 nucleotides read TGTGCCAGCAGCGTAGGATGGACAGGAGAGATGAACACTGAAGCTTTCTTT. Translation: CASSVGWTGEMNTEAFF.

This clone was seen more than once but under ten times. The rearrangement uses TRBV28 and TRBJ2-1, with TRBD2 matching over 13 bases. Germline lookup yields CDR1 MDHEN and CDR2 SYDVKM. The V and J ends lost 6 bases and 8 bases, in that order; junction bases with no gene match: 7. The CDR3 contains 15 residues. The CDR3 DNA is TGTGCCAGCAGCATTACTAGCGGGGGGGTGGATGAGCAGTTCTTC. Protein: CASSITSGGVDEQFF. The full variable domain, completed using reference TRBV28 and TRBJ2-1, is DVKVTQSSRYLVKRTGEKVFLECVQDMDHENMFWYRQDPGLGLRLIYFSYDVKMKEKGDIPEGYSVSREKKERFSLILESASTNQTSMYLCASSITSGGVDEQFFGPGTRLTVL.

This chain connects TRBV29-1 to TRBJ2-1, with 11 bases matching TRBD1. The J segment lost 9 bases and the V segment lost 0 bases, leaving 7 bases of the junction unmatched. Germline V lookup: CDR1 SQVTM, CDR2 ANQGSEA. CDR3 size: 15 residues. CDR3 sequence: CSVEDPGQGALEQFF. The CDR3 nucleotides read TGCAGCGTTGAAGACCCCGGACAGGGGGCGCTTGAGCAGTTCTTC.

This clone appeared once. The rearrangement joins TRBV27 to TRBJ2-7, with 8 bases fitting TRBD2. With V trimmed by 2 bases and J by 0 bases, 3 bases remained unmatched. The CDR3 extends over 15 amino acids. Germline assignment: CDR1 MNHEY and CDR2 SMNVEV (reference sequence). The DNA of the CDR3 is TGTGCCAGCAGTTTACGCGGGGGGAGCTCCTACGAGCAGTACTTC. Translating gives CASSLRGGSSYEQYF.

V gene TRBV7-8 combines with J gene TRBJ1-6; D is unclear. The CDR3 loop spans 14 amino acids. The ends were cut back, 7 bases at V and 3 bases at J, with 10 bases in the middle. Germline CDR1 and CDR2: SGHVS and FQNEAQ. CDR3 DNA: TGTGCCAGCAAGGCCGGGGTCTATAATTCACCCCTCCACTTT. Amino acids: CASKAGVYNSPLHF.

The J gene is TRBJ1-1, the V gene TRBV7-9; TRBD1 matches 8 bases. The CDR3 consists of 16 residues. Germline trimming cut 7 bases from V and 0 bases from J; bases unmatched to any gene: 10. Germline-derived CDR1 and CDR2 are SEHNR and FQNEAQ (reference sequence). CDR3 region: CASTETPGGLNTEAFF. For the CDR3, the DNA is TGTGCCAGCACCGAAACCCCAGGGGGCCTGAACACTGAAGCTTTCTTT. The entire variable domain, with the rest obtained from reference TRBV7-9 and TRBJ1-1, is as follows: DTGVSQNPRHKITKRGQNVTFRCDPISEHNRLYWYRQTLGQGPEFLTYFQNEAQLEKSRLLSDRFSAERPKGSFSTLEIQRTEQGDSAMYLCASTETPGGLNTEAFFGQGTRLTVV.

This clone was detected only once. The V call is TRBV6-1, the J call TRBJ2-7; 10 nucleotides line up with TRBD1. The CDR3 runs to 16 residues. Germline assignment: CDR1 MNHNS and CDR2 SASEGT. J was trimmed by 5 bases and V by 3 bases; bases with no gene match: 10. Here the CDR3 DNA reads TGTGCCAGCAGTGATGTTGGGGACAGGGGAGTCAACGAGCAGTACTTC. This gives the protein CASSDVGDRGVNEQYF.

This clone was counted a single time. The V and J genes are TRBV5-1 and TRBJ2-1; D may be TRBD2 (5 bases). V was cut by 3 bases and J by 4 bases, with 20 bases left in between. The germline gives CDR1 SGHRS, CDR2 YFSETQ. This CDR3 is built from 17 residues. The CDR3 DNA reads TGCGCCAGCAGCTCCGGACTGGACTTCCCACTGTACAATGAGCAGTTCTTC. Translated, it gives CASSSGLDFPLYNEQFF.

The chain has TRBV19 and TRBJ1-1; D may be TRBD1 (6 bases). The CDR3 consists of 14 residues. V was pared by 4 bases and J by 0 bases, with 9 bases between. Germline CDR1 and CDR2: LNHDA and SQIVND (reference sequence). In nucleotides, the CDR3 is TGTGCCAGTAGTACGGACAGACTGAACACTGAAGCTTTCTTT. Translation gives CASSTDRLNTEAFF. Drawing the rest from reference TRBV19 and TRBJ1-1, the complete variable domain is DGGITQSPKYLFRKEGQNVTLSCEQNLNHDAMYWYRQDPGQGLRLIYYSQIVNDFQKGDIAEGYSVSREKKESFPLTVTSAQKNPTAFYLCASSTDRLNTEAFFGQGTRLTVV.

The CDR3 here is CASSLVGATSPLHF. For the CDR3, the DNA is TGTGCCAGCAGTTTGGTAGGGGCAACTTCACCCCTCCACTTT. This chain joins TRBV27 and TRBJ1-6; tentatively, D is TRBD1 (5 bases). The germline V gene encodes CDR1 MNHEY and CDR2 SMNVEV (reference sequence). The CDR3 length is 14 residues. Trimming shortened V by 3 bases and J by 9 bases, and 12 bases separated the two germline ends.

The V gene is TRBV11-2, the J gene TRBJ2-7; tentative D call: TRBD1 (7 bases). Trimming took 5 bases from V and 2 from J, leaving 19 bases between them. Germline V gene lookup returns CDR1 SGHAT and CDR2 FQNNGV. The CDR3 is 16 residues long. The CDR3 loop is CASSPRRDSEAYEQYF. CDR3 sequence (DNA): TGTGCCAGCAGCCCTAGGCGGGACAGCGAGGCCTACGAGCAGTACTTC.

The V gene is TRBV28, the J gene TRBJ1-4, with 7 nucleotides matching TRBD1. With 6 bases clipped from V and 6 bases from J, the junction kept 7 bases outside the gene matches. Per the germline V gene, CDR1 is MDHEN and CDR2 is SYDVKM. The length of the CDR3 is 14 residues. The CDR3 sequence is CASRGTAEDEKLFF. The CDR3, as DNA: TGTGCCAGCAGGGGGACAGCCGAAGATGAAAAACTGTTTTTT.

The chain joins TRBV19 to TRBJ1-2, with 7 bases fitting TRBD1. V was clipped by 10 bases and J by 3 bases; unmatched bases: 8. Germline CDR1 LNHDA, CDR2 SQIVND (reference sequence). The CDR3 has 13 amino acids. The CDR3 nucleotides are TGTGCCACGCGACAGGGAAGCGACTATGGCTACACCTTC. As protein: CATRQGSDYGYTF.

V is TRBV5-4 and J is TRBJ2-2; 7 bases align to TRBD2. The V gene end was trimmed by 3 bases and the J gene end by 6 bases; junction bases not matched to a gene: 2. In germline, CDR1 is SGHNT, CDR2 YYREEE (reference sequence). The CDR3 length is 13 residues. The CDR3 spells CASSWGGSGELFF. The CDR3 DNA reads as TGTGCCAGCAGCTGGGGGGGTTCCGGGGAGCTGTTTTTT.

The CDR3 spells CASSIDQGTGGDEQFF. DNA of the CDR3: TGTGCCAGTAGTATAGATCAAGGGACAGGGGGTGATGAGCAGTTCTTC. This rearrangement joins TRBV19 to TRBJ2-1; 11 bases line up with TRBD1. This CDR3 region has 16 residues. Germline V gene sequence: CDR1 LNHDA, CDR2 SQIVND (reference sequence). Trimming cost V 0 bases and J 8 bases; bases outside gene matches: 6.

Only a few counts were recorded for this clone. The chain recombines TRBV9 with TRBJ2-5, with 11 bases lining up with TRBD1. The CDR3 loop spans 16 amino acids. CDR1 SGDLS and CDR2 YYNGEE come from the germline V gene. The ends lost 3 bases at V and 2 bases at J; junction bases unmatched: 6. The CDR3, as DNA: TGTGCCAGCAGCGCCGGACAGGGGGCGCGGCAAGAGACCCAGTACTTC. Translated, it gives CASSAGQGARQETQYF. The complete variable domain, with remaining parts taken from reference TRBV9 and TRBJ2-5, reads DSGVTQTPKHLITATGQRVTLRCSPRSGDLSVYWYQQSLDQGLQFLIQYYNGEERAKGNILERFSAQQFPDLHSELNLSSLELGDSALYFCASSAGQGARQETQYFGPGTRLLVL.